The sequence of this TCR beta chain was determined in a study of T cell repertoires in cytomegalovirus infection. Turning to the study itself: Epitope selection comprised recently identified HLA-C-restricted CMV epitopes and well-studied HLA-B-restricted CMV epitopes. Shared public TCR beta signatures pointed to both CMV infection and a matching HLA type. Broader study findings: The study found HLA-C-restricted CMV-specific TCR beta clonotypes dominating the ex vivo response. The cumulative frequency of public TCR beta families distinguished individuals who carried CMV together with the relevant HLA.

Using its own MiXCR run on the reads, TCRdb lists one record per CDR3 protein. The table shows roughly 280,000 distinct CDR3 sequences, with 22% occurring only once. Trimming left V 2 bases short and J 0 bases short, with 4 bases between. The germline V gene has CDR1 SGHVS and CDR2 FNYEAQ. The CDR3 extends over 13 amino acids. This clonotype was detected only a few times. Its antigen is currently unknown. V and J are TRBV7-6 and TRBJ1-2; D remains ambiguous. The specimen comprised cultured PBMCs, sampled from culture after CMV antigen stimulation. This receptor was taken from a human donor in good health (CMV status not recorded). Some clones in this sample may be carry-over from other donors' samples. In nucleotides, the CDR3 is TGTGCCAGCAGCTTAAGCCCTAACTATGGCTACACCTTC. It is translated as CASSLSPNYGYTF.